This T cell receptor (beta chain) was documented in a study of blood T cells in healthy people across ages. Healthy individuals of Caucasian origin from Russia, aged about 6 to 100, served as donors. Then a second PCR, running about 6 to 11 cycles, was carried out with a sample-barcoded 5' primer and a J-beta primer mix. Each of the cDNA molecules was tagged by a template-switch adaptor with 12 random nucleotides. One entry per CDR3 protein results from TCRdb running MiXCR on the 5' RACE reads. The table shows 1.5 million to 2 million distinct CDR3 sequences, with less than 50% occurring only once. This clonotype was seen repeatedly, ten times or more. The ends lost 6 bases at V and 6 bases at J; junction bases unmatched: 5. This CDR3 comprises 14 residues. The germline V gene has CDR1 SGHTA and CDR2 FQGTGA.

The rearrangement links TRBV7-3 to TRBJ2-3; 11 nucleotides line up with TRBD1. The TCR sequence derives from a middle-aged woman in good health. The sample consisted of blood. CDR3 sequence: CASSLDRGQDTQYF. In nucleotides, the CDR3 is TGTGCCAGCAGTTTGGACAGGGGGCAGGATACGCAGTATTTT.